The next 18 T cell receptor beta chains were all read from a single sample in a study of T cells in localized non-small cell lung cancer. Profiled with immunoSEQ multiplex PCR; TCRdb holds only in-frame clones, not every one. Seen here are tens of thousands of clones, approximately 80% observed once, and the top ten hold about 20%. Here the sequenced sample was peripheral blood, taken before any cancer treatment. All receptors come from an older female donor with stage II squamous cell lung carcinoma.

J is TRBJ1-5 and V is TRBV2; 7 positions agree with TRBD1. Germline-derived CDR1 and CDR2 are SNHLY and FYNNEI. The CDR3 spans 15 residues. V lost 5 bases to trimming and J lost 1 base; unmatched junction nucleotides: 5. The DNA of the CDR3 is TGTGCCAGCAGTTTAGGGACAGCAAGCAATCAGCCCCAGCATTTT. It translates to CASSLGTASNQPQHF. The full variable domain, rest sourced from reference TRBV2 and TRBJ1-5, is EPEVTQTPSHQVTQMGQEVILRCVPISNHLYFYWYRQILGQKVEFLVSFYNNEISEKSEIFDDQFSVERPDGSNFTLKIRSTKLEDSAMYFCASSLGTASNQPQHFGDGTRLSIL.

On this clone itself: Other DNA sequences in the same sample also yield this CDR3. The chain carries TRBV6-5 and TRBJ1-1; D is possibly TRBD1 (5 bases). Germline lookup yields CDR1 MNHEY and CDR2 SVGAGI. V was shortened by 4 bases and J by 5 bases, with 11 bases between the two germline ends. The CDR3 has 13 amino acids. Here the CDR3 DNA reads TGTGCCAGCAGTTCCCCGGGGGGGACTGAAGCTTTCTTT. Amino acids: CASSSPGGTEAFF.

The CDR3 DNA follows: TGTGCCAGCCAACAGGGGAGGGACACTGAAGCTTTCTTT. Protein sequence: CASQQGRDTEAFF. The genes are TRBV19 and TRBJ1-1; 7 nucleotides line up with TRBD1. CDR1 and CDR2 (germline): LNHDA, SQIVND (reference sequence). Trimming took 9 bases from V and 3 from J; bases not matched to a gene: 7. The CDR3 sequence is 13 residues long.

The J gene is TRBJ2-1, the V gene TRBV18; D may be TRBD2 (5 bases). Trimming left V 3 bases short and J 5 bases short, with 11 bases between. Germline V gene lookup returns CDR1 KGHSH and CDR2 LQKENI. The CDR3 loop spans 14 amino acids. For the CDR3, the DNA is TGTGCCAGCTCACCCTCAGACGGGAACAATGAGCAGTTCTTC. Protein product: CASSPSDGNNEQFF. Full variable domain (outside the CDR3, taken from reference TRBV18 and TRBJ2-1): NAGVMQNPRHLVRRRGQEARLRCSPMKGHSHVYWYRQLPEEGLKFMVYLQKENIIDESGMPKERFSAEFPKEGPSILRIQQVVRGDSAAYFCASSPSDGNNEQFFGPGTRLTVL.

V and J are TRBV7-2 and TRBJ2-7, with D unclear. V was shortened by 6 bases and J by 6 bases, with 9 bases between the two germline ends. From germline, CDR1 is SGHTA and CDR2 FQGNSA. This CDR3 contains 11 residues. CDR3 sequence (DNA): TGTGCCAGCAGGTCTCTTTCCGAGCAGTACTTC. Protein sequence: CASRSLSEQYF.

This chain links TRBV10-3 with TRBJ2-7; 9 bases fit TRBD1. The CDR3 spans 15 residues. Germline CDR1 reads ENHRY; CDR2 reads SYGVKD. J gave up 5 bases and V 1 base, and 6 bases lay outside the gene matches. CDR3 nucleotide sequence: TGTGCCATCAGTGAGTTGGGGACAGGGTCGGACGAGCAGTACTTC. Its protein is CAISELGTGSDEQYF.

The J gene is TRBJ2-3, the V gene TRBV15; 8 nucleotides line up with TRBD2. The CDR3 spans 16 residues. The germline CDR1 and CDR2 sequences are LNHNV and YYDKDF (reference sequence). V gave up 3 bases and J gave up 1 base; unmatched junction bases: 6. The chain's CDR3 is CATSRERGLGTDTQYF. CDR3 DNA sequence: TGTGCCACCAGCAGGGAGCGGGGGCTAGGCACAGATACGCAGTATTTT.

The rearrangement uses TRBV18 and TRBJ1-2; D unresolved. The CDR3 loop spans 13 amino acids. V lost 3 bases, J lost 0 bases, and 5 bases lay in between. The V gene's germline CDR1 is KGHSH and CDR2 LQKENI. CDR3 sequence: CASSPKANYGYTF. For the CDR3, the DNA is TGTGCCAGCTCACCGAAAGCTAACTATGGCTACACCTTC.

V usage is TRBV19 and J usage is TRBJ1-3, with D unresolved. The CDR3 has 14 residues. CDR1 LNHDA and CDR2 SQIVND come from the germline V gene (reference sequence). Deletions cut 5 bases from V and 0 bases from J, with 8 bases between. The DNA of the CDR3 is TGTGCCAGTAGTTGGGTTTTCTCTGGAAACACCATATATTTT. The encoded protein is CASSWVFSGNTIYF.

The chain uses TRBV6-6 and TRBJ1-4; D is ambiguous. Trimming left V 11 bases short and J 5 bases short, with 18 bases between. Germline CDR1 reads MNHNY; CDR2 reads SVGAGI (reference sequence). This CDR3 contains 14 residues. DNA for the CDR3: TGTGCCGCAGGACCGAAAGGAGGGAATGAAAAACTGTTTTTT. This codes for CAAGPKGGNEKLFF.

The chain recombines TRBV27 with TRBJ2-1; TRBD1 or TRBD2 may be the D gene (5 bases each). The V end lost 3 bases, the J end lost 7 bases, and 13 bases lay between the germline ends. The CDR3 has 14 amino acids. CDR1 and CDR2 from the germline V gene are MNHEY and SMNVEV (reference sequence). The CDR3 region has the DNA TGTGCCAGCAGTTTTTCCGGGGCCGGGAATGAGCAGTTCTTC. Translated: CASSFSGAGNEQFF.

The J gene is TRBJ2-7, the V gene TRBV9; 8 bases fit TRBD2. The germline V gene encodes CDR1 SGDLS and CDR2 YYNGEE. The CDR3 has 15 residues. The junction had 10 bases not matched to a gene; V was cut back by 1 base and J by 7 bases. The DNA for the CDR3 is TGTGCCAGCAGCGTAAGCGGGGGCCCCGCCCCTGAGCAGTACTTC. This encodes CASSVSGGPAPEQYF.

V gene TRBV27 combines with J gene TRBJ1-4, with D perhaps matching TRBD1 (5 bases). The CDR3 contains 14 residues. Germline CDR1 reads MNHEY; CDR2 reads SMNVEV (reference sequence). V gave up 2 bases and J gave up 8 bases, with 12 bases separating them. The CDR3 nucleotides are TGTGCCAGCAGTTTAGCGGGGGGACGGGAAAAACTGTTTTTT. Translation gives CASSLAGGREKLFF.

This chain links TRBV7-2 with TRBJ2-2; D may be TRBD1 (5 bases). Per germline, CDR1 SGHTA and CDR2 FQGNSA. The germline V and J ends were trimmed by 2 bases and 1 base, with 8 bases remaining between them. This CDR3 contains 15 residues. The CDR3 sequence: CASSLTGGNTGELFF. In DNA form, the CDR3 reads TGTGCCAGCAGCTTAACAGGCGGGAACACCGGGGAGCTGTTTTTT.

The J gene is TRBJ1-3, the V gene TRBV10-3; TRBD1 is a possible D gene (5 bases). The V gene's germline CDR1 is ENHRY and CDR2 SYGVKD. The CDR3 is 15 amino acids. V shed 4 bases and J shed 3 bases, with 13 bases lying between them. The CDR3 reads CAISARGWDGNTIYF. CDR3 nucleotide sequence: TGTGCCATCAGTGCTAGGGGCTGGGATGGAAACACCATATATTTT.

This clone has only a few counts. The rearrangement uses TRBV14 and TRBJ1-1, with D possibly being TRBD1 (6 bases). Per germline, CDR1 SGHDN and CDR2 FVKESK. The V end lost 3 bases, the J end lost 11 bases, and 13 bases lay between the germline ends. CDR3 length: 12 residues. The CDR3 loop is CASSHPRGAAFF. The CDR3 DNA reads as TGTGCCAGCAGCCACCCTAGGGGGGCGGCTTTCTTT.

The chain joins TRBV5-4 to TRBJ1-2, with D perhaps matching TRBD1 (6 bases). Trimming removed 6 bases at V and 7 bases at J, with 13 bases between. The germline gives CDR1 SGHNT, CDR2 YYREEE (reference sequence). CDR3 length: 12 residues. The CDR3 DNA is TGTGCCAGCACCGATAACAGGGTTGGCTACACCTTC. Protein: CASTDNRVGYTF.

The chain is built from TRBV11-2 and TRBJ2-1, with unresolved D. The CDR3 spans 14 residues. CDR1 and CDR2 (germline): SGHAT, FQNNGV. V was trimmed by 4 bases and J by 5 bases, leaving 12 bases between them. In DNA, the CDR3 is TGTGCCAGCAGCTCGTCAGGCTTTGACAATGAGCAGTTCTTC. Translation gives CASSSSGFDNEQFF.